The rows below give T cell receptor beta chains drawn from one sample of a study of T cell responses to AZD1222 COVID-19 vaccine. Data came from immunoSEQ multiplex PCR; TCRdb stores just in-frame clones and leaves some out. The sample carries 85,000 to 130,000 clones, about 86% recorded once. Sequencing was performed on peripheral blood, taken on day 0 of AZD1222 vaccination. The receptor set was obtained from an adult in good health. Each CDR3 is given with its conserved first and last residue. A D gene is named only where the DNA matches it firmly. Size values are once, few and many counts, or a class for expanded clones, and some rows have none.

abundance: .
d_gene: TRBD1
v_gene: TRBV5-1
j_gene: TRBJ2-7
CDR3aa: CASSHGQGGYHEQYF

abundance: .
d_gene: TRBD1
v_gene: TRBV10-3
j_gene: TRBJ1-5
CDR3aa: CAISEAGGSGQPQHF

abundance: .
d_gene: .
v_gene: TRBV11-3
j_gene: TRBJ2-1
CDR3aa: CASSFTGEMMNNEQFF

abundance: .
d_gene: .
v_gene: TRBV18
j_gene: TRBJ1-5
CDR3aa: CASSPLGGESNQPQHF

abundance: few
d_gene: TRBD1
v_gene: TRBV5-1
j_gene: TRBJ2-7
CDR3aa: CASSFGTGPEYEQYF

abundance: .
d_gene: .
v_gene: TRBV12-3/TRBV12-4
j_gene: TRBJ1-6
CDR3aa: CASSPVSNSPLHF

abundance: .
d_gene: .
v_gene: TRBV5-1
j_gene: TRBJ1-6
CDR3aa: CASSSRGDLASPLHF

abundance: .
d_gene: TRBD1
v_gene: TRBV9
j_gene: TRBJ2-2
CDR3aa: CASSQRTGPTGELFF

abundance: .
d_gene: TRBD1
v_gene: TRBV20-1
j_gene: TRBJ1-2
CDR3aa: CSASEQGVYGYTF

abundance: .
d_gene: .
v_gene: TRBV7-2
j_gene: TRBJ2-1
CDR3aa: CASTRFGEKFF

abundance: .
d_gene: TRBD2
v_gene: TRBV3-1/TRBV3-2
j_gene: TRBJ2-3
CDR3aa: CASSPISAGATTDTQYF

abundance: .
d_gene: .
v_gene: TRBV6-2/TRBV6-3
j_gene: TRBJ1-2
CDR3aa: CASSYLEGYGYTF

abundance: .
d_gene: TRBD1
v_gene: TRBV3-1/TRBV3-2
j_gene: TRBJ1-2
CDR3aa: CASSLDRGWGYTF

abundance: .
d_gene: TRBD1
v_gene: TRBV28
j_gene: TRBJ1-2
CDR3aa: CASSSTGANYGYTF

abundance: .
d_gene: .
v_gene: TRBV18
j_gene: TRBJ1-1
CDR3aa: CASSPPIDRGRAFF

abundance: .
d_gene: .
v_gene: TRBV2
j_gene: TRBJ1-2
CDR3aa: CASSLEVNYGYTF

abundance: .
d_gene: TRBD1
v_gene: TRBV18
j_gene: TRBJ1-1
CDR3aa: CASSPGQENTEAFF

abundance: .
d_gene: .
v_gene: TRBV12-5
j_gene: TRBJ2-3
CDR3aa: CASGLGWTDTQYF

abundance: .
d_gene: .
v_gene: TRBV7-9
j_gene: TRBJ1-1
CDR3aa: CASSSQNTEAFF

abundance: .
d_gene: TRBD1
v_gene: TRBV7-9
j_gene: TRBJ1-2
CDR3aa: CASSLDRGSYGYTF

abundance: once
d_gene: .
v_gene: TRBV7-2
j_gene: TRBJ2-1
CDR3aa: CASSRGGGGYNEQFF

abundance: .
d_gene: .
v_gene: TRBV6-5
j_gene: TRBJ2-5
CDR3aa: CASSYSTNRAKTQYF

abundance: .
d_gene: .
v_gene: TRBV4-1
j_gene: TRBJ1-1
CDR3aa: CASSRKPRDDSRNTEAFF

abundance: few
d_gene: .
v_gene: TRBV4-3
j_gene: TRBJ1-4
CDR3aa: CASSQGGGGNEKLFF

abundance: .
d_gene: .
v_gene: TRBV19
j_gene: TRBJ1-5
CDR3aa: CASSIDSNPFSNQPQHF

abundance: .
d_gene: .
v_gene: TRBV14
j_gene: TRBJ2-7
CDR3aa: CASSQDRGTYEQYF

abundance: .
d_gene: .
v_gene: TRBV6-5
j_gene: TRBJ2-3
CDR3aa: CASRPPGTATDTQYF

abundance: .
d_gene: TRBD1
v_gene: TRBV19
j_gene: TRBJ1-4
CDR3aa: CASSSSLRDSDEKLFF

abundance: .
d_gene: TRBD1
v_gene: TRBV6-6
j_gene: TRBJ2-7
CDR3aa: CASSLGQKQYF

abundance: .
d_gene: TRBD1
v_gene: TRBV28
j_gene: TRBJ1-2
CDR3aa: CASTSGTGRGYTF

abundance: .
d_gene: TRBD1
v_gene: TRBV3-1/TRBV3-2
j_gene: TRBJ2-7
CDR3aa: CASRRTGTAPFGEQYF

abundance: many
d_gene: .
v_gene: TRBV2
j_gene: TRBJ2-5
CDR3aa: CASREQPQETQYF

abundance: .
d_gene: TRBD1
v_gene: TRBV5-5
j_gene: TRBJ1-3
CDR3aa: CASSPQGAGGNTIYF

abundance: .
d_gene: .
v_gene: TRBV11-3
j_gene: TRBJ1-1
CDR3aa: CASSLDSGANTEAFF

abundance: once
d_gene: TRBD1
v_gene: TRBV30
j_gene: TRBJ2-7
CDR3aa: CAWSVNRGYEQYF

abundance: .
d_gene: .
v_gene: TRBV6-6
j_gene: TRBJ2-3
CDR3aa: CASSPKRPGTTDTQYF

abundance: .
d_gene: .
v_gene: TRBV23-1
j_gene: TRBJ2-7
CDR3aa: CASSPMRASLRIYEQYF

abundance: .
d_gene: .
v_gene: TRBV2
j_gene: TRBJ1-4
CDR3aa: CASSGTYQEKLFF

abundance: .
d_gene: .
v_gene: TRBV7-2
j_gene: TRBJ2-3
CDR3aa: CASSSPPLTDTQYF

abundance: .
d_gene: .
v_gene: TRBV5-4
j_gene: TRBJ1-1
CDR3aa: CASSSNRGNTEAFF

abundance: .
d_gene: TRBD1
v_gene: TRBV6-1
j_gene: TRBJ1-2
CDR3aa: CASRAGQGSDGYTF

abundance: .
d_gene: .
v_gene: TRBV18
j_gene: TRBJ1-3
CDR3aa: CASSPGRRSSGNTIYF

abundance: few
d_gene: .
v_gene: TRBV4-1
j_gene: TRBJ1-4
CDR3aa: CASSRGHNEKLFF

abundance: .
d_gene: .
v_gene: TRBV25-1
j_gene: TRBJ2-1
CDR3aa: CANIIPHRGYNEQFF

abundance: .
d_gene: TRBD2
v_gene: TRBV2
j_gene: TRBJ2-5
CDR3aa: CASSRQGGRETQYF

abundance: .
d_gene: .
v_gene: TRBV6-1
j_gene: TRBJ1-6
CDR3aa: CASSELGPQSSYNSPLHF

abundance: .
d_gene: .
v_gene: TRBV11-2
j_gene: TRBJ1-2
CDR3aa: CASSLNPLLGGYTF

abundance: .
d_gene: TRBD2
v_gene: TRBV2
j_gene: TRBJ2-5
CDR3aa: CASTLLTPGGHGETQYF

abundance: .
d_gene: .
v_gene: TRBV6-5
j_gene: TRBJ1-2
CDR3aa: CASSSDTEYGYTF

abundance: .
d_gene: TRBD1
v_gene: TRBV19
j_gene: TRBJ1-1
CDR3aa: CASTSGGQFMNTEAFF